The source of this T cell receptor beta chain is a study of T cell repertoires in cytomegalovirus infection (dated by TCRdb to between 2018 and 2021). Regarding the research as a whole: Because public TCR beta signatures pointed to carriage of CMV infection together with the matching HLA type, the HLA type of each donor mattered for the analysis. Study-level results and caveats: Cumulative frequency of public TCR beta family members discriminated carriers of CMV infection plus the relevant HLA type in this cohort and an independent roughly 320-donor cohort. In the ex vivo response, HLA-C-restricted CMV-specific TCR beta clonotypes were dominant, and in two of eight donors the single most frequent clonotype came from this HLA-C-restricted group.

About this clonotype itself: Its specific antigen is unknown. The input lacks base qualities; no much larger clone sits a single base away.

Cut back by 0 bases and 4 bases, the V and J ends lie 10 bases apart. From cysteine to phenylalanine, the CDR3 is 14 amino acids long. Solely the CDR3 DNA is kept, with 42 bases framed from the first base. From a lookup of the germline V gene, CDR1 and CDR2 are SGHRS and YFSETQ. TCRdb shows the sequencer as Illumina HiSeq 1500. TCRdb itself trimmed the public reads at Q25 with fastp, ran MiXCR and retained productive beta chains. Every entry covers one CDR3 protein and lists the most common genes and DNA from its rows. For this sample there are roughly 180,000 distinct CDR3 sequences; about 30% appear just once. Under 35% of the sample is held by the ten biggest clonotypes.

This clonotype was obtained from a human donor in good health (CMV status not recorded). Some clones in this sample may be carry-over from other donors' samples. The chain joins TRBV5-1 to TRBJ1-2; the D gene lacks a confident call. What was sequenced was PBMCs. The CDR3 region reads CASSLASRLYGYTF. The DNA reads TGCGCCAGCAGCTTGGCGTCAAGGCTCTATGGCTACACCTTC.